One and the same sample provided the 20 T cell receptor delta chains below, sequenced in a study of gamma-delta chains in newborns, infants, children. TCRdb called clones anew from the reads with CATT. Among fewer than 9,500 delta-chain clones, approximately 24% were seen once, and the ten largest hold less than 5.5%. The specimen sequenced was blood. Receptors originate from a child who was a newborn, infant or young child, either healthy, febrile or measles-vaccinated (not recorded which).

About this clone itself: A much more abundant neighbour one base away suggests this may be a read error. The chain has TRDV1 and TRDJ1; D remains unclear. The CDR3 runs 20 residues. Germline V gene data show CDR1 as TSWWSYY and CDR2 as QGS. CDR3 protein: CALGDSLWAVKLPYTDKLTF. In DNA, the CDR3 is TGTGCTCTTGGGGATTCCCTATGGGCCGTCAAACTGCCGTACACCGATAAACTCACCTTT.

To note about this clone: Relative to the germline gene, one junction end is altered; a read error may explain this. The CDR3 loop reads CACDTLMGDKKYTDKPIF. The CDR3 coding sequence is TGTGCCTGTGACACCTTAATGGGGGATAAGAAGTACACCGATAAACCCATCTTT. The gene calls are TRDV2 and TRDJ1, with 9 nucleotides matching TRDD3. CDR1 is GEAIGNYY, CDR2 EKD, per germline. The CDR3 totals 18 residues.

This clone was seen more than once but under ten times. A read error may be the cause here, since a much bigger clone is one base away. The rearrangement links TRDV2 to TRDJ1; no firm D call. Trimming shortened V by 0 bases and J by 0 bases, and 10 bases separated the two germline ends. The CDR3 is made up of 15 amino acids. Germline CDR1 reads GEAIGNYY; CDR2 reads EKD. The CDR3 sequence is CACDTVTKHTDKLIF. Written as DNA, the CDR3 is TGTGCCTGTGACACCGTGACCAAACACACCGATAAACTCATCTTT.

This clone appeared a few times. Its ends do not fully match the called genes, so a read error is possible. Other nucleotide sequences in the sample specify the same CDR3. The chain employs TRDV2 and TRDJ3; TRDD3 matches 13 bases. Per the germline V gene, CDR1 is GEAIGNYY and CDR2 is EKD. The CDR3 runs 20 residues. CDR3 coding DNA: TGTGCCTGCGACACCTTACTGGGGGATACGTTCTCCTGGGACACCCGACAGATGTTTTTC. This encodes CACDTLLGDTFSWDTRQMFF.

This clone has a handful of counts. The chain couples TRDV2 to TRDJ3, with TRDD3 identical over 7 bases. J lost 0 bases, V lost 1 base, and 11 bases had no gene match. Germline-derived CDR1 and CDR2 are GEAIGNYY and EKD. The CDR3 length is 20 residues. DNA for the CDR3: TGTGCCTGTGACACGGCTGGGGATATGAGGACCTCCTGGGACACCCGACAGATGTTTTTC. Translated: CACDTAGDMRTSWDTRQMFF.

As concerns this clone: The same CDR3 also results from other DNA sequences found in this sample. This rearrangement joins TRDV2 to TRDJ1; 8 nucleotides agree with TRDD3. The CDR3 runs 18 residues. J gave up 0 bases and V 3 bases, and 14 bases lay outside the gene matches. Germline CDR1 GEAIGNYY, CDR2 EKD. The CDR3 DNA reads TGTGCCTGTGACCGCCTCTTCGTGGGGGATCAGCACACCGATAAACTCATCTTT. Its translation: CACDRLFVGDQHTDKLIF.

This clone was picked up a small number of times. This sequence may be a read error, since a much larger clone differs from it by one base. The CDR3 DNA reads as TGTGCCTGTGACTTACTGGGGCCCAACGATAAACTCATCTTT. Its protein is CACDLLGPNDKLIF. This chain connects TRDV2 to TRDJ1; 7 bases fit TRDD3. The V gene's germline CDR1 is GEAIGNYY and CDR2 EKD. Trimming removed 3 bases from V and 4 bases from J; junction bases left unmatched: 7. This CDR3 has 14 residues.

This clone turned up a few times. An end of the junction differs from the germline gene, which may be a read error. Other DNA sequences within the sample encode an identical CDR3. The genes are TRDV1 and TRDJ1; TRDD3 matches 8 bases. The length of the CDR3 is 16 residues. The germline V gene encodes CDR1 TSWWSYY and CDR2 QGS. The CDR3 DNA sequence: TGCGCTCTTGGGAGACTGGGGGTCCAGTACACCGATAAACTCATCTTT. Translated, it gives CALGRLGVQYTDKLIF.

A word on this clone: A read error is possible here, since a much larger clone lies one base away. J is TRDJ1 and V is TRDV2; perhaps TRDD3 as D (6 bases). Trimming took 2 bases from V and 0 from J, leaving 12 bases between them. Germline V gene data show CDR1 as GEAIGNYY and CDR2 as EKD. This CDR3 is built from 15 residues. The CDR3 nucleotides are TGTGCCTGTGACAATCTGGGGAGTGACACCGATAAACTCATCTTT. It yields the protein CACDNLGSDTDKLIF.

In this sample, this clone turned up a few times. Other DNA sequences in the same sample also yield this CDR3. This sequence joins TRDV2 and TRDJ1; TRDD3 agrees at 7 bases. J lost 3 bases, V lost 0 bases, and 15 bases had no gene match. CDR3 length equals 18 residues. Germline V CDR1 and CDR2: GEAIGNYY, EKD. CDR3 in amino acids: CACDTGGLLGTAPDKLIF. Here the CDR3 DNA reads TGTGCCTGTGACACCGGGGGTCTACTGGGGACAGCCCCCGATAAACTCATCTTT.

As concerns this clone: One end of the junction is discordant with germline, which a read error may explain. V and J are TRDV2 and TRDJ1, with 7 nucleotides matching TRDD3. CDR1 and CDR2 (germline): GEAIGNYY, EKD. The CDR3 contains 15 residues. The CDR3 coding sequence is TGTGCCAGTGACGCGCTTGGGGGAGACACCGATAAACTCATCTTT. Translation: CASDALGGDTDKLIF.

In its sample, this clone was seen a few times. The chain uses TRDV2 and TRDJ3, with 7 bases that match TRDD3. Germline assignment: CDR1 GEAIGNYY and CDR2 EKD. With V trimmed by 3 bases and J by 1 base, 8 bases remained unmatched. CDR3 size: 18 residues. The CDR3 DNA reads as TGTGCCTGTGACGTGATGGGGGAGCCGTCCTGGGACACCCGACAGATGTTTTTC. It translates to CACDVMGEPSWDTRQMFF.

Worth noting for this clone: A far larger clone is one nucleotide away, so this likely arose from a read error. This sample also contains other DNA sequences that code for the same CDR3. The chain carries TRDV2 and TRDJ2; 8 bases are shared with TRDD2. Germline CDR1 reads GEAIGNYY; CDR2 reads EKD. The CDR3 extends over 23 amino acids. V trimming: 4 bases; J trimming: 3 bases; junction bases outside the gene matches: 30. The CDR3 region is CACDPLPTAAGDDTPTMTAQLFF. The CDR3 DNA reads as TGTGCCTGTGATCCGCTTCCTACGGCAGCTGGGGACGACACGCCGACGATGACAGCACAACTCTTCTTT.

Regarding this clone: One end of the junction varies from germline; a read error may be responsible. CDR3: CACDTGGGRSHSWDTRKMFF. CDR3 sequence (DNA): TGTGCCTGTGACACGGGAGGAGGGAGGTCCCACTCCTGGGACACCCGAAAGATGTTTTTC. The chain recombines TRDV2 with TRDJ3; TRDD3 might be the D (5 bases). Per germline, CDR1 GEAIGNYY and CDR2 EKD. The CDR3 consists of 20 residues.

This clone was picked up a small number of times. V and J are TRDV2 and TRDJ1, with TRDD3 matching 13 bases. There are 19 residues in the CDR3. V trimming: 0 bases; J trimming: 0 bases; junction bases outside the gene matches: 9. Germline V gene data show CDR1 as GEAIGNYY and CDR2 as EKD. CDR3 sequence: CACDTLLGDTRSDTDKLIF. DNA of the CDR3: TGTGCCTGTGACACCTTACTGGGGGATACGCGTTCAGACACCGATAAACTCATCTTT.

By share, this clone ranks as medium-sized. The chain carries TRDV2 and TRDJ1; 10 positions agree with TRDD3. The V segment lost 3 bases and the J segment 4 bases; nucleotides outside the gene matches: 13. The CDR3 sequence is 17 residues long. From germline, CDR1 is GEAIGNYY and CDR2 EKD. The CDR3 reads CACDPVTGGSRNDKLIF. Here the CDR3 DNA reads TGTGCCTGTGACCCCGTTACTGGGGGATCCCGTAACGATAAACTCATCTTT.

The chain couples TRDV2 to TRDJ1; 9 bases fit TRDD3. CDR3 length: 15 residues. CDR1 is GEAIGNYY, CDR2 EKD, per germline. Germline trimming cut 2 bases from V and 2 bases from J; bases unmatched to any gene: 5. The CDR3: CACDKVGDKTDKLIF. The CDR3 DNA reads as TGTGCCTGTGACAAGGTGGGGGATAAGACCGATAAACTCATCTTT.

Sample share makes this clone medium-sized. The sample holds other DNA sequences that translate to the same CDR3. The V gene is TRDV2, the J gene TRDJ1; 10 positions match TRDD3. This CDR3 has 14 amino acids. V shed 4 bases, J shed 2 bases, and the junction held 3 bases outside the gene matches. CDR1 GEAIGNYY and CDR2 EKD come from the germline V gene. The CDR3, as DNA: TGTGCCTGTGAGGCACTGGGGGATACCGATAAACTCATCTTT. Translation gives CACEALGDTDKLIF.

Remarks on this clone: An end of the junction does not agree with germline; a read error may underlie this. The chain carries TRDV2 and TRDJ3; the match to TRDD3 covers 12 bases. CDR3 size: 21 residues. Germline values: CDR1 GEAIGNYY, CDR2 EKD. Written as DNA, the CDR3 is TGTGCCTGTGACACCATCCTGGGGGATACGCAGAGGACCTGGGACGCCCGACAGATGTTTTTC. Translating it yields CACDTILGDTQRTWDARQMFF.

CDR3 nucleotides: TGTGCCTGTGACACCTTGGATTCGACTGGGAGAGACGGTGAAAATAAACTCATCTTT. Translating it yields CACDTLDSTGRDGENKLIF. The V gene is TRDV2, the J gene TRDJ1; the D gene is possibly TRDD3 (6 bases). The CDR3 extends over 19 amino acids. Trimming shortened V by 0 bases and J by 6 bases, and 28 bases separated the two germline ends. Germline CDR1 GEAIGNYY, CDR2 EKD.